This T cell receptor beta chain comes out of a study of T cells in Graves' hyperthyroidism and ophthalmopathy. Researchers amplified the TCR beta CDR3 regions from RNA transcripts. HTBI primers were used for first-round RT-PCR of the TCR CDR3. TCRdb used MiXCR to reprocess the multiplex PCR reads, holding one entry per CDR3 protein. The sample includes about 250,000 distinct CDR3 sequences, 24% of them seen just once. CDR1 is SGHVS and CDR2 is FNYEAQ in the germline V gene. The CDR3 totals 16 residues. V was pared by 4 bases and J by 1 base, with 7 bases of the junction left unmatched. The sequenced material came from blood. The receptor comes from a middle-aged woman with Graves' ophthalmopathy. This chain joins TRBV7-6 and TRBJ1-1; 9 bases map to TRBD1. The CDR3 DNA follows: TGTGCCAGCAGCTCAACACAGGGGGCAGGGAACACTGAAGCTTTCTTT. This gives the protein CASSSTQGAGNTEAFF.